Listed here are 25 T cell receptor beta chains from one sample, sequenced in a study of blood T cell repertoires in COVID-19. TCRdb keeps only in-frame clones here, not all; method: immunoSEQ multiplex PCR. The repertoire consists of under 550,000 clones, with around 90% occurring once and the leading ten covering 0.75% to 0.85%. Input material: peripheral blood. These receptors originate from a young man with COVID-19, enrolled during active disease.

CDR3 residues: CASSQGKGLERGTQYF. The CDR3, as DNA: TGTGCCAGCAGCCAAGGGAAGGGACTCGAGCGGGGTACGCAGTATTTT. This chain links TRBV14 with TRBJ2-3; 7 nucleotides agree with TRBD2. The length of the CDR3 is 16 residues. Germline CDR1 reads SGHDN; CDR2 reads FVKESK. V dropped 1 base and J dropped 8; count of bases not matched to a gene: 12.

The chain recombines TRBV7-9 with TRBJ2-1, with 9 bases matching TRBD2. CDR1 is SEHNR, CDR2 FQNEAQ, per germline (reference sequence). J was trimmed by 2 bases and V by 1 base; bases with no gene match: 6. The CDR3 has 17 amino acids. CDR3 DNA: TGTGCCAGCAGCTTAGGGTCGGGACTAGCAGCCTACAATGAGCAGTTCTTC. This encodes CASSLGSGLAAYNEQFF.

This clone has only one observation. The gene calls are TRBV18 and TRBJ2-7; the match to TRBD1 covers 7 bases. This CDR3 has 15 amino acids. CDR1 is KGHSH and CDR2 is LQKENI in the germline V gene. The V gene end was trimmed by 6 bases and the J gene end by 2 bases; junction bases not matched to a gene: 10. CDR3 DNA sequence: TGTGCCAGCTCCCCCACAGGGGTTGTCGCCTACGAGCAGTACTTC. Encoded protein: CASSPTGVVAYEQYF.

This clone was seen only once. This chain links TRBV11-3 with TRBJ2-1; 14 positions agree with TRBD2. The length of the CDR3 is 17 residues. Germline-derived CDR1 and CDR2 are SGHNT and YENEEA. Trimming at V came to 4 bases and at J to 6 bases, leaving 8 bases not matched to a gene. DNA of the CDR3: TGTGCCAGCAGCTCCCCACCCGGGACTAGCGGGAGCAATGAGCAGTTCTTC. This encodes CASSSPPGTSGSNEQFF.

The gene calls are TRBV27 and TRBJ1-5; weak D call: TRBD1 (6 bases). The V end lost 6 bases, the J end lost 7 bases, and 16 bases lay between the germline ends. From germline, CDR1 is MNHEY and CDR2 SMNVEV (reference sequence). The CDR3 is 14 residues long. The CDR3: CASSPAGEEQPQHF. The CDR3 DNA reads as TGTGCCAGCAGCCCGGCAGGGGAAGAGCAGCCCCAGCATTTT.

The CDR3 DNA follows: TGTGCCAGCAGCTTATCTAGCGGCCCCACAGATACGCAGTATTTT. Its translation is CASSLSSGPTDTQYF. The genes are TRBV7-6 and TRBJ2-3; 7 nucleotides match TRBD2. Germline V gene lookup returns CDR1 SGHVS and CDR2 FNYEAQ. The CDR3 spans 15 residues. V shed 2 bases and J 2 bases; nucleotides not matched to a gene: 4. Variable domain in full (rest from reference TRBV7-6 and TRBJ2-3): GAGVSQSPRYKVTKRGQDVALRCDPISGHVSLYWYRQALGQGPEFLTYFNYEAQQDKSGLPNDRFSAERPEGSISTLTIQRTEQRDSAMYRCASSLSSGPTDTQYFGPGTRLTVL.

The CDR3 reads CASSVPKGSGWTGMCYTF. CDR3 nucleotides: TGTGCCAGCAGTGTTCCTAAGGGGAGCGGGTGGACGGGAATGTGCTACACCTTC. The genes are TRBV27 and TRBJ1-2; possibly TRBD1 for D (5 bases). With 5 bases removed from V and 9 bases from J, the gap between germline ends came to 31 bases. This CDR3 region has 18 residues. In germline, CDR1 is MNHEY, CDR2 SMNVEV (reference sequence).

This chain uses TRBV20-1 with TRBJ1-5; D may be TRBD1 (5 bases). The germline gives CDR1 DFQATT, CDR2 SNEGSKA (reference sequence). This CDR3 has 13 residues. Trimming removed 3 bases from V and 2 bases from J, with 8 bases in between. This CDR3 is CSASTGGNQPQHF. Here the CDR3 DNA reads TGCAGTGCTAGTACGGGGGGCAATCAGCCCCAGCATTTT.

The chain has TRBV24-1 and TRBJ2-7; D may be TRBD1 (6 bases). V was pared by 3 bases and J by 4 bases, with 9 bases between. Per germline, CDR1 KGHDR and CDR2 SFDVKD. The CDR3 loop spans 13 amino acids. This CDR3 reads CATSDPDRYEQYF. The CDR3 coding sequence is TGTGCCACCAGTGATCCTGACAGGTACGAGCAGTACTTC.

Written as DNA, the CDR3 is TGTGCCAGCAGCTCGGGACTAACCGATTCACCCCTCCACTTT. Protein sequence: CASSSGLTDSPLHF. This chain joins TRBV11-2 and TRBJ1-6; a possible D gene is TRBD1 (5 bases). V shed 4 bases and J shed 8 bases, with 12 bases lying between them. Per the germline V gene, CDR1 is SGHAT and CDR2 is FQNNGV. The CDR3 length is 14 residues.

This clone came up once. The rearrangement links TRBV4-1 to TRBJ1-1; 8 bases map to TRBD1. The CDR3 contains 15 residues. Germline V gene sequence: CDR1 MGHRA, CDR2 YSYEKL. J gave up 2 bases and V 4 bases, and 6 bases lay outside the gene matches. CDR3 residues: CASSRRTGGNTEAFF. The CDR3, as DNA: TGCGCCAGCAGCCGAAGAACAGGGGGAAACACTGAAGCTTTCTTT.

V gene TRBV5-1 combines with J gene TRBJ2-3; 7 bases agree with TRBD1. This CDR3 has 15 amino acids. From germline, CDR1 is SGHRS and CDR2 YFSETQ. The V and J ends lost 3 bases and 2 bases, in that order; junction bases with no gene match: 6. CDR3 region: CASSSQGTATDTQYF. The CDR3 nucleotides read TGCGCCAGCAGCTCCCAAGGGACAGCCACAGATACGCAGTATTTT.

This sequence joins TRBV11-3 and TRBJ1-1; no clear D gene. Germline CDR1 and CDR2: SGHNT and YENEEA. Trimming stripped 10 bases from V and 2 bases from J, with 14 bases between. The CDR3 has 13 residues. DNA for the CDR3: TGTGCCACCAACCAGGTTTCAAACACTGAAGCTTTCTTT. It translates to CATNQVSNTEAFF. Full variable domain (missing parts from reference TRBV11-3 and TRBJ1-1): EAGVVQSPRYKIIEKKQPVAFWCNPISGHNTLYWYLQNLGQGPELLIRYENEEAVDDSQLPKDRFSAERLKGVDSTLKIQPAELGDSAVYLCATNQVSNTEAFFGQGTRLTVV.

This clone came up once. This chain links TRBV12-3 or TRBV12-4 with TRBJ2-3; TRBD2 is a possible D gene (6 bases). The length of the CDR3 is 12 residues. V shed 5 bases and J shed 14 bases, with 17 bases lying between them. The CDR3 sequence is CASSAWTGAWYF. The CDR3 DNA sequence: TGTGCCAGCAGTGCATGGACGGGAGCCTGGTATTTT.

The J gene is TRBJ2-7, the V gene TRBV2; 10 positions agree with TRBD1. After removal of 5 bases from V and 5 bases from J, the junction contained 6 bases not matched to a gene. Germline V gene data show CDR1 as SNHLY and CDR2 as FYNNEI. The CDR3 consists of 14 residues. The CDR3 here is CASSTSGTGDEQYF. The CDR3 DNA follows: TGTGCCAGCAGTACCTCCGGGACAGGGGACGAGCAGTACTTC.

The J gene is TRBJ1-5, the V gene TRBV2; TRBD1 aligns across 10 bases. CDR1 and CDR2 from the germline V gene are SNHLY and FYNNEI. J gave up 6 bases and V 8 bases, and 7 bases lay outside the gene matches. This CDR3 region has 14 residues. DNA for the CDR3: TGTGCCAGCGCGGCGACAGGGGGCCTTCAGCCCCAGCATTTT. Encoded protein: CASAATGGLQPQHF.

The chain links TRBV2 to TRBJ2-1; a weak D match, TRBD1 (6 bases). V lost 5 bases and J lost 4, with 9 bases in between. This CDR3 has 13 residues. Germline V gives CDR1 SNHLY, CDR2 FYNNEI. The CDR3 nucleotides are TGTGCCAGCAGTCAGGGACATTACAATGAGCAGTTCTTC. Translation: CASSQGHYNEQFF.

This clone occurred once. The gene calls are TRBV13 and TRBJ2-7; D may be TRBD2 (6 bases). This CDR3 has 15 residues. Trimming removed 3 bases at V and 2 bases at J, with 14 bases between. The germline gives CDR1 PRHDT, CDR2 FYEKMQ (reference sequence). CDR3 nucleotide sequence: TGTGCCAGCAGCTTTTACGGGGGTAAAACCTACGAGCAGTACTTC. As protein: CASSFYGGKTYEQYF.

V and J are TRBV11-2 and TRBJ2-2; D is perhaps TRBD1 (6 bases). The CDR3 has 15 amino acids. The V gene lost 1 base and the J gene lost 5 bases, with 11 bases spanning the gap. Germline V gives CDR1 SGHAT, CDR2 FQNNGV. The CDR3 sequence is CASSLVRTATGELFF. The CDR3 nucleotides are TGTGCCAGCAGCTTAGTTAGGACAGCTACCGGGGAGCTGTTTTTT.

The CDR3 reads CASSETGWSTDTQYF. In nucleotides, the CDR3 is TGTGCCAGCAGTGAGACAGGGTGGAGCACAGATACGCAGTATTTT. The chain uses TRBV6-1 and TRBJ2-3, with 7 bases identical to TRBD1. Germline V lookup: CDR1 MNHNS, CDR2 SASEGT. Losses at the gene ends were 3 bases for V and 0 bases for J; bases not matched to a gene: 3. The CDR3 length is 15 residues.

The count of this clone is one. The V gene is TRBV19, the J gene TRBJ1-5; no reliable D call. V was trimmed by 8 bases and J by 2 bases, leaving 13 bases between them. This CDR3 comprises 14 residues. CDR1 is LNHDA and CDR2 is SQIVND in the germline V gene (reference sequence). Written as DNA, the CDR3 is TGTGCCAGTTCGAGGGCATTGGGCAATCAGCCCCAGCATTTT. Encoded protein: CASSRALGNQPQHF.

The chain has TRBV6-5 and TRBJ1-3; no reliable D call. The germline gives CDR1 MNHEY, CDR2 SVGAGI. V lost 0 bases, J lost 2 bases, and 8 bases lay in between. The CDR3 runs to 15 residues. CDR3 sequence reads: CASSYSHSTGNTIYF. CDR3 in DNA: TGTGCCAGCAGTTACTCGCACTCCACTGGAAACACCATATATTTT.

The chain joins TRBV5-6 to TRBJ2-7; D is possibly TRBD1 (6 bases). Germline V gene sequence: CDR1 SGHDT, CDR2 YYEEEE. The ends were cut back, 6 bases at V and 6 bases at J, with 22 bases in the middle. CDR3 length equals 15 residues. The CDR3 reads CASTNIFPLGGEQYF. CDR3 in DNA: TGTGCCAGCACCAATATTTTCCCCCTAGGGGGCGAGCAGTACTTC.

The chain carries TRBV21-1 and TRBJ2-5; TRBD2 was called by the table and not checked on the DNA. TRBV21-1 is a known pseudogene. This CDR3 has 19 residues. The CDR3 bases are TGTGCCAGCAGCAAATGGGGGACTAGCGGGAGGGAGATCCAAGAGACCCAGTACTTC. Its protein product is CASSKWGTSGREIQETQYF.

The chain links TRBV29-1 to TRBJ2-7; D may be TRBD1 (5 bases). CDR3 length: 13 residues. V was clipped by 6 bases and J by 3 bases, with 15 bases between them. From germline, CDR1 is SQVTM and CDR2 ANQGSEA. CDR3 in DNA: TGCAGCGTCTCTGGCAGGGCACACTACGAGCAGTACTTC. Protein product: CSVSGRAHYEQYF.